This TCR beta chain originates from a study of T cell responses to AZD1222 COVID-19 vaccine. Findings and limits, study-wide: AZD1222 recipients seropositive at baseline numbered only five or six. Regions 160-218 and 743-854 held dominance among vaccine-associated CD4 TCRs, which spanned spike.

Produced via immunoSEQ multiplex PCR; TCRdb's table is partial and in-frame only. The repertoire holds approximately 92,000 clones, approximately 90% seen once, with roughly a tenth in the top ten. As to this clone: Its cognate antigen is unknown.

The clonotype was recovered from an adult in good health. The sequencing here drew on peripheral blood, taken on day 0 of AZD1222 vaccination.

This CDR3 reads CASTAGTTNQPQHF. Here the CDR3 DNA reads TGTGCCAGTACTGCCGGGACAACGAATCAGCCCCAGCATTTT. V usage is TRBV6-5 and J usage is TRBJ1-5; perhaps TRBD1 as D (6 bases). CDR3 length: 14 residues. The V gene lost 9 bases and the J gene lost 4 bases, with 16 bases spanning the gap. Per germline, CDR1 MNHEY and CDR2 SVGAGI.